The next 17 T cell receptor beta chains were all read from a single sample in a study of blood T cell repertoires in COVID-19 (dated by TCRdb to the early 2020s). The library was generated by the immunoSEQ multiplex PCR assay. The clones in this table, taken by TCRdb from immuneACCESS, are in-frame only. Not every clone is retained; where verified, under half of the shortfall comes from an unresolved V gene, and the cause of the rest is unknown. In all, the sample holds around 180,000 clones, and 70% to 90% of those were seen once. The top ten clonotypes cover 9.5% to 12% of the sample. Sequencing was done on a sample of peripheral blood. Source of these receptors: a human donor with active or convalescent COVID-19. The donor label of this sample is uncertain.

Only a few counts were recorded for this clone. V is TRBV6-4 and J is TRBJ2-2; 9 nucleotides agree with TRBD2. The junction had 6 bases not matched to a gene; V was cut back by 3 bases and J by 1 base. The CDR3 has 17 residues. The germline CDR1 and CDR2 sequences are MRHNA and SNTAGT. CDR3 DNA sequence: TGTGCCAGCAGTGAGGTAGCGGGGGCCGGGAACACCGGGGAGCTGTTTTTT. Encoded protein: CASSEVAGAGNTGELFF.

The V call is TRBV27, the J call TRBJ2-7, with TRBD2 matching over 11 bases. J was trimmed by 1 base and V by 2 bases; bases with no gene match: 13. CDR1 is MNHEY, CDR2 SMNVEV, per germline (reference sequence). The CDR3 is 19 amino acids. For the CDR3, the DNA is TGTGCCAGCAGTTTAAAGGGGCAGAAGCTAGCGGGAGGATCCTACGAGCAGTACTTC. Its protein product is CASSLKGQKLAGGSYEQYF.

The V gene is TRBV4-1, the J gene TRBJ2-3; no definite D call. CDR1 MGHRA and CDR2 YSYEKL come from the germline V gene. The length of the CDR3 is 14 residues. Trimming took off 0 bases at V and 3 bases at J, with 7 bases between the two ends. This chain's CDR3 is CASSQEGWTDTQYF. The DNA of the CDR3 is TGCGCCAGCAGCCAAGAGGGCTGGACAGATACGCAGTATTTT.

The chain has TRBV2 and TRBJ2-7; no clear D. V shed 6 bases and J shed 2 bases, with 14 bases lying between them. The CDR3 spans 14 residues. The germline V gene encodes CDR1 SNHLY and CDR2 FYNNEI. CDR3 coding DNA: TGTGCCAGCAGGAGAGACTGTCCCCCCTACGAGCAGTACTTC. As protein: CASRRDCPPYEQYF.

CDR3 nucleotide sequence: TGTGCCAGCAGCTTAGGGGAAGGGGCAACCTACGAGCAGTACTTC. It encodes CASSLGEGATYEQYF. The V and J genes are TRBV11-2 and TRBJ2-7, with a possible D match to TRBD1 (5 bases). Germline V lookup: CDR1 SGHAT, CDR2 FQNNGV. The CDR3 extends over 15 amino acids. The V gene lost 1 base and the J gene lost 2 bases, with 12 bases spanning the gap. Based on the CDR3 plus reference TRBV11-2 and TRBJ2-7, the full variable domain is EAGVAQSPRYKIIEKRQSVAFWCNPISGHATLYWYQQILGQGPKLLIQFQNNGVVDDSQLPKDRFSAERLKGVDSTLKIQPAKLEDSAVYLCASSLGEGATYEQYFGPGTRLTVT.

This chain joins TRBV9 and TRBJ2-2; a possible D gene is TRBD2 (6 bases). Germline values: CDR1 SGDLS, CDR2 YYNGEE. The V end lost 3 bases, the J end lost 4 bases, and 10 bases lay between the germline ends. The CDR3 has 14 residues. This CDR3 reads CASSGYGGTGELFF. DNA for the CDR3: TGTGCCAGCAGCGGATACGGGGGCACCGGGGAGCTGTTTTTT. Based on the CDR3 plus reference TRBV9 and TRBJ2-2, the full variable domain is DSGVTQTPKHLITATGQRVTLRCSPRSGDLSVYWYQQSLDQGLQFLIQYYNGEERAKGNILERFSAQQFPDLHSELNLSSLELGDSALYFCASSGYGGTGELFFGEGSRLTVL.

V and J are TRBV30 and TRBJ2-1; D may be TRBD1 (7 bases). V was shortened by 7 bases and J by 4 bases, with 23 bases between the two germline ends. This CDR3 is 16 amino acids long. The germline V gene has CDR1 GTSNPN and CDR2 SVGIG (reference sequence). The CDR3 DNA sequence: TGTGCCTCACCGCCACCCGGAGGGACAGAATACAATGAGCAGTTCTTC. Translating gives CASPPPGGTEYNEQFF.

V is TRBV21-1 and J is TRBJ2-2; the table's D gene call, TRBD2, was not cross checked with the DNA. TRBV21-1 is flagged as a pseudogene. The CDR3 runs 18 residues. The CDR3 region is CASSALEASGTWTGELFF. The CDR3 nucleotides are TGTGCCAGCAGCGCCTTGGAGGCGAGCGGGACGTGGACCGGGGAGCTGTTTTTT.

This rearrangement joins TRBV6-5 to TRBJ2-5; TRBD2 aligns across 8 bases. V gave up 4 bases and J gave up 5 bases; unmatched junction bases: 9. This CDR3 contains 15 residues. Germline V lookup: CDR1 MNHEY, CDR2 SVGAGI. The CDR3 region is CASSSPSGSGETQYF. DNA of the CDR3: TGTGCCAGCAGTTCCCCCAGCGGGAGTGGCGAGACCCAGTACTTC.

This rearrangement joins TRBV19 to TRBJ2-3; D is perhaps TRBD2 (6 bases). Germline V gene lookup returns CDR1 LNHDA and CDR2 SQIVND (reference sequence). The CDR3 is 15 residues long. Trimming removed 5 bases from V and 6 bases from J, with 18 bases in between. For the CDR3, the DNA is TGTGCCAGTAGTGTCGGGACTGCCTCAGCCGATACGCAGTATTTT. This translates into CASSVGTASADTQYF.

The chain's CDR3 is CASSFDRNYGYTF. The CDR3 DNA reads TGTGCCAGCAGCTTTGACAGGAACTATGGCTACACCTTC. The chain recombines TRBV5-5 with TRBJ1-2; D may be TRBD1 (6 bases). The V end lost 2 bases, the J end lost 2 bases, and 7 bases lay between the germline ends. The V gene's germline CDR1 is SGHKS and CDR2 YYEKEE (reference sequence). The CDR3 runs to 13 residues. Drawing the rest from reference TRBV5-5 and TRBJ1-2, the complete variable domain is DAGVTQSPTHLIKTRGQQVTLRCSPISGHKSVSWYQQVLGQGPQFIFQYYEKEERGRGNFPDRFSARQFPNYSSELNVNALLLGDSALYLCASSFDRNYGYTFGSGTRLTVV.

This clone showed up just a few times. The chain uses TRBV28 and TRBJ1-6; D call uncertain. The CDR3 runs to 16 residues. With 3 bases removed from V and 7 bases from J, the gap between germline ends came to 16 bases. Germline CDR1 and CDR2: MDHEN and SYDVKM. The CDR3 nucleotides are TGTGCCAGCAGTTTTCTTGGACCCGGGGAGAATTCACCCCTCCACTTT. Its translation: CASSFLGPGENSPLHF. Looking up the rest from reference TRBV28 and TRBJ1-6 gives the full variable domain: DVKVTQSSRYLVKRTGEKVFLECVQDMDHENMFWYRQDPGLGLRLIYFSYDVKMKEKGDIPEGYSVSREKKERFSLILESASTNQTSMYLCASSFLGPGENSPLHFGNGTRLTVT.

The chain uses TRBV7-6 and TRBJ1-6, with TRBD1 matching over 7 bases. J gave up 10 bases and V 0 bases, and 12 bases lay outside the gene matches. In germline, CDR1 is SGHVS, CDR2 FNYEAQ. This CDR3 contains 17 residues. This CDR3 is CASSLASFTGVGSPLHF. The CDR3, as DNA: TGTGCCAGCAGCTTAGCGTCTTTTACAGGGGTTGGGTCACCCCTCCACTTT. Full variable domain (missing parts from reference TRBV7-6 and TRBJ1-6): GAGVSQSPRYKVTKRGQDVALRCDPISGHVSLYWYRQALGQGPEFLTYFNYEAQQDKSGLPNDRFSAERPEGSISTLTIQRTEQRDSAMYRCASSLASFTGVGSPLHFGNGTRLTVT.

The chain combines TRBV3-1 (or the pseudogene TRBV3-2) with TRBJ2-5; 9 bases match TRBD2. CDR3 length equals 18 residues. With 6 bases clipped from V and 1 base from J, the junction kept 15 bases outside the gene matches. Per germline, CDR1 LGHDT and CDR2 YNNKEL (reference sequence). The CDR3 DNA sequence: TGTGCCAGCAGTGGCAAGGGTCTTTGGCGGGGGGGCCAAGAGACCCAGTACTTC. Translation gives CASSGKGLWRGGQETQYF.

CDR3 loop: CASSPSRGLGEQYF. In DNA form, the CDR3 reads TGTGCCAGCTCACCGTCGAGGGGGCTGGGGGAGCAGTACTTC. The gene calls are TRBV18 and TRBJ2-7; 7 bases are a match to TRBD1. In germline, CDR1 is KGHSH, CDR2 LQKENI. The J segment lost 7 bases and the V segment lost 3 bases, leaving 9 bases of the junction unmatched. The CDR3 is 14 amino acids.

The V gene is TRBV19, the J gene TRBJ2-7; D possibly corresponds to TRBD1 (6 bases). Germline CDR1 and CDR2: LNHDA and SQIVND (reference sequence). Trimming removed 4 bases at V and 3 bases at J, with 10 bases between. This CDR3 is 13 amino acids long. In DNA form, the CDR3 reads TGTGCCAGTAGTACAACGACAGGCTACGAGCAGTACTTC. It codes for CASSTTTGYEQYF.

The chain uses TRBV5-4 and TRBJ2-2, with D perhaps matching TRBD2 (6 bases). The CDR3 spans 15 residues. The germline V and J ends were trimmed by 5 bases and 4 bases, with 15 bases remaining between them. Germline V gene sequence: CDR1 SGHNT, CDR2 YYREEE (reference sequence). CDR3 bases: TGTGCCAGCAGTTCTGGGACTTTCGGCACCGGGGAGCTGTTTTTT. Amino acids: CASSSGTFGTGELFF.